This T cell receptor beta chain comes out of a study of cytomegalovirus exposure and HLA in healthy donors. Study results and limitations: Many donors shared some public TCRs, even though most TCR sequences were rare.

The PCR was carried out with 60 Vbeta primers and 13 Jbeta primers. TCRdb keeps only in-frame clones here, not all; method: immunoSEQ multiplex PCR. In the table there are around 170,000 clones, over 70% of which are singletons. Germline CDR1 is SGHDT and CDR2 is YYEEEE. This CDR3 comprises 12 residues. V lost 4 bases and J lost 7; bases outside the gene matches: 4. As to this clone: The antigen is unknown.

The sequence came from a woman in her forties or fifties in good health and CMV-seronegative. The sample was PBMCs. This chain joins TRBV5-6 and TRBJ1-2; 7 positions agree with TRBD1. DNA for the CDR3: TGTGCCAGCAGCCCCTGGACAGGTGGCTACACCTTC. Amino acids: CASSPWTGGYTF.